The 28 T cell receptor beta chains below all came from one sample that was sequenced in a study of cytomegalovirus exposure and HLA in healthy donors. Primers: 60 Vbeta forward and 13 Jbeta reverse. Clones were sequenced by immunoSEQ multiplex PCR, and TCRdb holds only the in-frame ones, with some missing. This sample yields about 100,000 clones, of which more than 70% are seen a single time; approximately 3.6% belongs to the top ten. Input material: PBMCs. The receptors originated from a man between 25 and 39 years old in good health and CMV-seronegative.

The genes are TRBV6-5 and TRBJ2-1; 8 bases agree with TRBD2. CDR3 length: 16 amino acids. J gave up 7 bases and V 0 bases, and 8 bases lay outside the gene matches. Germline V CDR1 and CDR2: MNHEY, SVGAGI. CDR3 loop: CASSYSSGSYGNEQFF. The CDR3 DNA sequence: TGTGCCAGCAGTTACTCGAGCGGGAGCTACGGGAATGAGCAGTTCTTC.

CDR3 DNA sequence: TGTGCCAGCAGTCCTCCGGACAGGGGCCACTATGGCTACACCTTC. It yields the protein CASSPPDRGHYGYTF. The V and J genes are TRBV6-5 and TRBJ1-2; 9 bases match TRBD1. Germline CDR1 MNHEY, CDR2 SVGAGI. Losses at the gene ends were 5 bases for V and 3 bases for J; bases not matched to a gene: 7. There are 15 residues in the CDR3.

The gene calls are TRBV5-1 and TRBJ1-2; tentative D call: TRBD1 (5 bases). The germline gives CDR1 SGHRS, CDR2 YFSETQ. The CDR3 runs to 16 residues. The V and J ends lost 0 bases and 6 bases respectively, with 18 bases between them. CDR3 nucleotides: TGCGCCAGCAGCTTGGGTCGGGGGGGAAAGAAGCATGGCTACACCTTC. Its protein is CASSLGRGGKKHGYTF.

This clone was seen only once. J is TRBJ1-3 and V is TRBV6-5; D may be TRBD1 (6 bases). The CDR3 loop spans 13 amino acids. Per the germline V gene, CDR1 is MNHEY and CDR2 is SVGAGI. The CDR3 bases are TGTGCAACGGGGGAGGGGGAAGGAAACACCATATATTTT. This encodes CATGEGEGNTIYF.

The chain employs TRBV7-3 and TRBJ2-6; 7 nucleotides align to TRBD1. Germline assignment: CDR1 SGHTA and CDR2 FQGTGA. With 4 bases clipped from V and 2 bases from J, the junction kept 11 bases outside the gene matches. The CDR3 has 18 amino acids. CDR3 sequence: CASSSPSTGPTGANVLTF. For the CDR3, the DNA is TGTGCCAGCAGCTCACCCTCGACAGGGCCAACTGGGGCCAACGTCCTGACTTTC.

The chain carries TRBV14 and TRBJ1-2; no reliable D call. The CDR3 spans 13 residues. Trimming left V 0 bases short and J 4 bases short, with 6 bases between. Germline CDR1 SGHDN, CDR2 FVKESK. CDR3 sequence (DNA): TGTGCCAGCAGCCAAGATAGATTCTATGGCTACACCTTC. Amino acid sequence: CASSQDRFYGYTF.

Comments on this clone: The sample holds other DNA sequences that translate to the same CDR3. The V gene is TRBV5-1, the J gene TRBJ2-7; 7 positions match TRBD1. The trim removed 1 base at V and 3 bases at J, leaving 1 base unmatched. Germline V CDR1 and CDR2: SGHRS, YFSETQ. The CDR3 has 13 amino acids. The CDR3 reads CASSLRQGYEQYF. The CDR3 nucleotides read TGCGCCAGCAGCTTGAGACAGGGCTACGAGCAGTACTTC.

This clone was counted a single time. CDR3 residues: CASTVGTRKLDTQYF. As DNA, the CDR3 is TGTGCCAGCACTGTCGGGACAAGGAAGTTGGATACGCAGTATTTT. The rearrangement joins TRBV27 to TRBJ2-3; perhaps TRBD1 as D (6 bases). The CDR3 covers 15 residues. Per germline, CDR1 MNHEY and CDR2 SMNVEV (reference sequence). Trimming left V 7 bases short and J 6 bases short, with 20 bases between.

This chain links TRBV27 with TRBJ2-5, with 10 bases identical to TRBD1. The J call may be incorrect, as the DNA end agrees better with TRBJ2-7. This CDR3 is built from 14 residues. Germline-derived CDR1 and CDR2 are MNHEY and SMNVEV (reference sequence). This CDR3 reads CASSVTGGGYEQYF. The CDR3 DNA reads TGTGCCAGCAGTGTGACAGGGGGCGGCTACGAGCAGTACTTC.

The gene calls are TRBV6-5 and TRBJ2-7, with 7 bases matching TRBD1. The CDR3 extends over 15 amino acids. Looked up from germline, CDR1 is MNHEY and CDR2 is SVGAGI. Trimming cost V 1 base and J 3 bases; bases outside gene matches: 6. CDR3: CASSYYVGGSYEQYF. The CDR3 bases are TGTGCCAGCAGTTACTACGTAGGGGGCAGCTACGAGCAGTACTTC.

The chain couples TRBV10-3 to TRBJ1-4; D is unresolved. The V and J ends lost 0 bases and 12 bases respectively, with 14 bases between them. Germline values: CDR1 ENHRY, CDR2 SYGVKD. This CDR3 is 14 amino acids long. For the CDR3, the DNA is TGTGCCATCAGTGAGTCTAATATCCCTGAGCAACTGTTTTTT. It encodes CAISESNIPEQLFF.

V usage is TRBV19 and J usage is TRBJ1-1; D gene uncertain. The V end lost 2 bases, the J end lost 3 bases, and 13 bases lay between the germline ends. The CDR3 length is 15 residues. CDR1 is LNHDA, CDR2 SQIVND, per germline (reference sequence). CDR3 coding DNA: TGTGCCAGTAGTATATTCGAGGTCCCGGACACTGAAGCTTTCTTT. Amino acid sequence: CASSIFEVPDTEAFF.

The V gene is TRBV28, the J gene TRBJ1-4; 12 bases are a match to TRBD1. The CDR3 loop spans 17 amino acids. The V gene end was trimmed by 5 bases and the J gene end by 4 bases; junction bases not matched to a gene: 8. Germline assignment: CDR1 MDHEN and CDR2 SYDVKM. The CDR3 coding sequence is TGTGCCAGCAGTACGGGACAGGGGGCTACGGGTAATGAAAAACTGTTTTTT. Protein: CASSTGQGATGNEKLFF.

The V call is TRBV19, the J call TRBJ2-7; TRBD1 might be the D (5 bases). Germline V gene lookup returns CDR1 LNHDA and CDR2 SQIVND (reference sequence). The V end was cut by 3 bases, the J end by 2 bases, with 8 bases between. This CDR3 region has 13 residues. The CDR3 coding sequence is TGTGCCAGTAGTATCGGCAGGGCCTACGAGCAGTACTTC. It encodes CASSIGRAYEQYF. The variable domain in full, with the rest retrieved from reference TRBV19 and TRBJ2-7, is DGGITQSPKYLFRKEGQNVTLSCEQNLNHDAMYWYRQDPGQGLRLIYYSQIVNDFQKGDIAEGYSVSREKKESFPLTVTSAQKNPTAFYLCASSIGRAYEQYFGPGTRLTVT.

As DNA, the CDR3 is TGTGCCAGCGAGCCAAGTGGGACTAGACCAAACAATGAGCAGTTCTTC. Protein sequence: CASEPSGTRPNNEQFF. The chain combines TRBV2 with TRBJ2-1, with 8 bases identical to TRBD2. Germline lookup yields CDR1 SNHLY and CDR2 FYNNEI. This CDR3 has 16 amino acids. V was pared by 8 bases and J by 5 bases, with 14 bases of the junction left unmatched.

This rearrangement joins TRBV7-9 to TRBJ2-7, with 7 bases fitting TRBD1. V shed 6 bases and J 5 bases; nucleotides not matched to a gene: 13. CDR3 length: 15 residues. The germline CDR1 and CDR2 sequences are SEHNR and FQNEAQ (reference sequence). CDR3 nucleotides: TGTGCCAGCAGTTCGACAACAGGGGAGATCCACGAGCAGTACTTC. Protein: CASSSTTGEIHEQYF.

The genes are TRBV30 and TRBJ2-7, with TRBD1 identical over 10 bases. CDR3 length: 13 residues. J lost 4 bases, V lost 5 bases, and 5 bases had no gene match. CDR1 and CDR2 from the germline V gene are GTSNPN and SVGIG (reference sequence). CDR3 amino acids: CAWSRGQGYEQYF. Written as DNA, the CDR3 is TGTGCCTGGTCTAGGGGACAGGGGTACGAGCAGTACTTC.

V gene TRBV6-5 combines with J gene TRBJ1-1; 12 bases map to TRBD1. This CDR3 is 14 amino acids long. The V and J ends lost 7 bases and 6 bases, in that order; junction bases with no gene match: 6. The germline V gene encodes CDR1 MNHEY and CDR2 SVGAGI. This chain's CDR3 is CASKPGTGGSEAFF. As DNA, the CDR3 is TGTGCCAGCAAGCCCGGGACAGGGGGCTCTGAAGCTTTCTTT.

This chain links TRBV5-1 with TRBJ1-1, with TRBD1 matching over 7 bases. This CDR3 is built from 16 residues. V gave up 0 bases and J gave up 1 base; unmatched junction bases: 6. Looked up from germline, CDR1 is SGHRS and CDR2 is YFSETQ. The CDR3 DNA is TGCGCCAGCAGCTTGGACAGGGGCCATACGAACACTGAAGCTTTCTTT. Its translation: CASSLDRGHTNTEAFF.

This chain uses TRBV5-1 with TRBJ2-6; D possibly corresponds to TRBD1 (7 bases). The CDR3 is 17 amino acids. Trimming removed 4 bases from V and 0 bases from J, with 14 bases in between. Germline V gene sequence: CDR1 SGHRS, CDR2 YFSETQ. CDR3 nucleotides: TGCGCCAGCAGCGGGGGGACAGCTAACTCTGGGGCCAACGTCCTGACTTTC. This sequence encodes CASSGGTANSGANVLTF.

The CDR3 here is CATSRDSGTGMLKQFF. The CDR3 nucleotides read TGTGCCACCAGCAGAGACTCCGGGACAGGGATGTTAAAGCAGTTCTTC. J is TRBJ2-1 and V is TRBV15; 9 bases line up with TRBD1. Germline loops: CDR1 LNHNV, CDR2 YYDKDF (reference sequence). Trimming removed 0 bases from V and 11 bases from J; junction bases left unmatched: 11. The CDR3 is made up of 16 amino acids.

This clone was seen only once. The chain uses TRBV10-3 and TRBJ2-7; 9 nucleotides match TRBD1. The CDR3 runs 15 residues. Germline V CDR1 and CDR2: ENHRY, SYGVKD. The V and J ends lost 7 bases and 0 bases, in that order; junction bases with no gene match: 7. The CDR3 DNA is TGTGCCATCAATACCGGGACAGGGCCCTCCTACGAGCAGTACTTC. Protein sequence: CAINTGTGPSYEQYF.

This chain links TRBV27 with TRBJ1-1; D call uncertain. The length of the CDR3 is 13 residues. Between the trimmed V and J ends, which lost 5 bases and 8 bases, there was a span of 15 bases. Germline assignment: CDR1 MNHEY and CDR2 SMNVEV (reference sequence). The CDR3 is CASSQTPGREAFF. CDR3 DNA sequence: TGTGCCAGCAGTCAAACCCCCGGGAGGGAAGCTTTCTTT.

The CDR3 DNA sequence: TGTGCCAGCAGCTTAGGAGTCGGGAACACTGAAGCTTTCTTT. This gives the protein CASSLGVGNTEAFF. The chain links TRBV5-6 to TRBJ1-1; D is uncertain. The ends were cut back, 2 bases at V and 1 base at J, with 9 bases in the middle. This CDR3 has 14 amino acids. Germline values: CDR1 SGHDT, CDR2 YYEEEE. Filled out from reference TRBV5-6 and TRBJ1-1, the complete variable domain reads DAGVTQSPTHLIKTRGQQVTLRCSPKSGHDTVSWYQQALGQGPQFIFQYYEEEERQRGNFPDRFSGHQFPNYSSELNVNALLLGDSALYLCASSLGVGNTEAFFGQGTRLTVV.

The DNA for the CDR3 is TGTGCCAGCAGACGGGACAGTCGGGATGAAAAACTGTTTTTT. Protein: CASRRDSRDEKLFF. The V gene is TRBV7-9, the J gene TRBJ1-4; 7 nucleotides align to TRBD1. Unmatched junction bases numbered 7, after V lost 6 bases and J lost 6 bases. The germline CDR1 and CDR2 sequences are SEHNR and FQNEAQ (reference sequence). This CDR3 has 14 amino acids.

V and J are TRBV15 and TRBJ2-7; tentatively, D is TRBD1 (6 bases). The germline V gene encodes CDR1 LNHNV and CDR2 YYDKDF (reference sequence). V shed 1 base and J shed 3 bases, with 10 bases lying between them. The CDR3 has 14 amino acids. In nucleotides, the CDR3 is TGTGCCACCAGCAGAGGGACAGATAACTACGAGCAGTACTTC. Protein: CATSRGTDNYEQYF.

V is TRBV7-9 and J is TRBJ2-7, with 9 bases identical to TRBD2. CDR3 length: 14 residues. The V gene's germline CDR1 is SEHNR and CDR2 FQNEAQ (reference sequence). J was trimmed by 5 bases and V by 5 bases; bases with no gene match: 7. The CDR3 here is CASSSSGGINEQYF. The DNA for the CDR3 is TGTGCCAGCAGCAGTAGCGGGGGAATCAACGAGCAGTACTTC.

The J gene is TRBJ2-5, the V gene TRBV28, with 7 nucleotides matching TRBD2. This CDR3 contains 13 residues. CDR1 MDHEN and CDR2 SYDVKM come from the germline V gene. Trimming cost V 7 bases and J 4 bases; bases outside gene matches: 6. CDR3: CASTAGRRETQYF. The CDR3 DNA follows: TGTGCCAGCACCGCCGGGAGGCGAGAGACCCAGTACTTC.